The present TCR beta chain was sequenced within a study of HIV-infected children after antiretroviral therapy interruption. Overall study context: Weeks 0, 12, interruption end (24 or 48), and about 3 years post-study gave interruption-arm samples.

A 3' RACE protocol on RNA, with unique molecular identifiers, produced the TCR library. One entry per CDR3 protein, called by TCRdb with MiXCR from the 3' RACE reads. This sample has nearly 15,000 distinct CDR3 sequences, with under 4% found just once. The CDR3 extends over 17 amino acids. The ends lost 6 bases at V and 0 bases at J; junction bases unmatched: 11. The germline V gene has CDR1 MNHEY and CDR2 SVGAGI. Treatment defined: PENTA 11 planned treatment interruption arm or continuous ART arm. Only samples with at least 5 million viable PBMCs qualified. From thawed PBMCs, memory CD8+ CD45RO+ CD45RA- T cells were sorted. This clonotype was seen ten or more times.

The clonotype was recovered from a pool of human donors with HIV. This chain links TRBV6-5 with TRBJ1-2; TRBD1 matches 9 bases. Sequenced here: CD45RO+ CD8+ T cells from PBMCs, pooled from several time points, sampled from a donor given antiretroviral therapy, either interrupted or continuous. The subset here: memory CD8+ CD45RO+ CD45RA- T cells. CDR3 loop: CASRTGGAFMANYGYTF. CDR3 bases: TGTGCCAGCAGAACAGGGGGCGCTTTCATGGCTAACTATGGCTACACCTTC.